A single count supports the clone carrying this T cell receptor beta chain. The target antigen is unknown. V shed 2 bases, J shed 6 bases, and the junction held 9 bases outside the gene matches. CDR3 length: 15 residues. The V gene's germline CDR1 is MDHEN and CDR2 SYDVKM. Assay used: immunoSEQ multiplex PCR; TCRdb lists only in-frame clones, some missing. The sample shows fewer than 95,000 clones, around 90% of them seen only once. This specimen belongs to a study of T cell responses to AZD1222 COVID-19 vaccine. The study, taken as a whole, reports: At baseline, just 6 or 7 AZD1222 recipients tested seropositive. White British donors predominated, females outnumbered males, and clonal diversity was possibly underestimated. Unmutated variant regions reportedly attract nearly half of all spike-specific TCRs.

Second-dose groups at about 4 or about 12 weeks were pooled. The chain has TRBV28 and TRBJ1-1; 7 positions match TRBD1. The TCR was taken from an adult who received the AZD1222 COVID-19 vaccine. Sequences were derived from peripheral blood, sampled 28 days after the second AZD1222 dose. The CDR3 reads CASSLPQGNYAEAFF. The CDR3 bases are TGTGCCAGCAGTTTACCACAGGGGAACTACGCTGAAGCTTTCTTT.